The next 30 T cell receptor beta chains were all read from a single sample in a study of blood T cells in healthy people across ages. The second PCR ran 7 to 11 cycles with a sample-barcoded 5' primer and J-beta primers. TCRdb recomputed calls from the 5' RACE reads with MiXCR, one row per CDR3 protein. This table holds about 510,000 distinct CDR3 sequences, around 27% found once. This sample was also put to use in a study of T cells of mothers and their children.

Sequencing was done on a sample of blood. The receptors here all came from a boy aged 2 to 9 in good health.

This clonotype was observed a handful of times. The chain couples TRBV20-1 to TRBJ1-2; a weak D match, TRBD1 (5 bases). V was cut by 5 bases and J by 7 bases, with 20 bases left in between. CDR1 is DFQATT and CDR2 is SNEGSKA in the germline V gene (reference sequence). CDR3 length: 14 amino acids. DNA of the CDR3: TGCAGTGCTCCAGAGGGGAAGAGCGTGGGTGGCTACACCTTC. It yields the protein CSAPEGKSVGGYTF.

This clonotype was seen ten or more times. Here the CDR3 reads CASTSGGAVYEQYF. The CDR3 nucleotides read TGTGCCAGCACCTCCGGCGGGGCGGTCTACGAGCAGTACTTC. The V gene is TRBV27, the J gene TRBJ2-7; D might be TRBD2 (6 bases). V lost 7 bases to trimming and J lost 3 bases, with 16 bases between them. CDR3 length: 14 residues. Germline loops: CDR1 MNHEY, CDR2 SMNVEV (reference sequence).

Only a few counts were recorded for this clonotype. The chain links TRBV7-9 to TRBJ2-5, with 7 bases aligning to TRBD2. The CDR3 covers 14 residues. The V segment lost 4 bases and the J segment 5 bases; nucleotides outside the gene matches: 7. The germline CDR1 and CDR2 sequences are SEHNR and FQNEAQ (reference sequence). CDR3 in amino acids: CASSYGEGVETQYF. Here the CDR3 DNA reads TGTGCCAGCAGCTACGGGGAGGGAGTGGAGACCCAGTACTTC.

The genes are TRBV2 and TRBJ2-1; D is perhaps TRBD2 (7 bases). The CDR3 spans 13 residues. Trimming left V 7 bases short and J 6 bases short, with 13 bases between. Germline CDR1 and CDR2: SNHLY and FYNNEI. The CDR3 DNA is TGTGCCAGCAAAGGGGGGGGGGCCAATGAGCAGTTCTTC. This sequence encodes CASKGGGANEQFF.

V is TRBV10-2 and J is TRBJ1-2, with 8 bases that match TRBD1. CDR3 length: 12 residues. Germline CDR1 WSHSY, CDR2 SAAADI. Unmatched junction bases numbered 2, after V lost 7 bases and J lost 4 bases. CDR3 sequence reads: CASNGQGYGYTF. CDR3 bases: TGCGCCAGCAACGGACAGGGCTATGGCTACACCTTC.

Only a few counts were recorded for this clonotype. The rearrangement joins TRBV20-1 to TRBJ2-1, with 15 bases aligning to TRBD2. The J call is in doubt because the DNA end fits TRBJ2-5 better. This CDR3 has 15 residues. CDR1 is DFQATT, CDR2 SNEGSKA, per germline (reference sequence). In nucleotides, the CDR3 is TGCAGTGCTAGAGCGGGGACTAGCGGGAGGGAGACCCAGTACTTC. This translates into CSARAGTSGRETQYF.

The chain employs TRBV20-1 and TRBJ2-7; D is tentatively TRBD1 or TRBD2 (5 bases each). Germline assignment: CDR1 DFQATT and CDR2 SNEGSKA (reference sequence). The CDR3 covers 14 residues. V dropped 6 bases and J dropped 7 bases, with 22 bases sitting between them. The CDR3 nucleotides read TGCAGTGCCCCCAGGGACGGCGCGCCCAGGGAGCAGTACTTC. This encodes CSAPRDGAPREQYF.

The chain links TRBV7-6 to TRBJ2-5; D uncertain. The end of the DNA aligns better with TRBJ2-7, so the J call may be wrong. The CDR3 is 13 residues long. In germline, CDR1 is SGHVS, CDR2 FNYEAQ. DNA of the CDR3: TGTGCCAGCAGCTTTGGAGCGAGCTACGAGCAGTACTTC. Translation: CASSFGASYEQYF.

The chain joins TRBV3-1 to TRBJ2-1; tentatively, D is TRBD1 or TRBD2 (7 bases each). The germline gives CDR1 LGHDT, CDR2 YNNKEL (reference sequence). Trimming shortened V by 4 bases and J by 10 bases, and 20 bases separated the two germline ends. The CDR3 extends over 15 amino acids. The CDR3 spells CASSLYRTRGQEQFF. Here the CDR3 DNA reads TGTGCCAGCAGCCTTTACCGGACTAGGGGGCAGGAGCAGTTCTTC.

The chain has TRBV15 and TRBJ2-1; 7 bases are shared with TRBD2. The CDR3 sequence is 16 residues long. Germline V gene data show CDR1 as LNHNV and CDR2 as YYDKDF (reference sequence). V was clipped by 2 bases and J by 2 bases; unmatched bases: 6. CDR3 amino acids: CATSRPGGSPYNEQFF. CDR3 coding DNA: TGTGCCACCAGCAGACCTGGCGGGAGTCCCTACAATGAGCAGTTCTTC.

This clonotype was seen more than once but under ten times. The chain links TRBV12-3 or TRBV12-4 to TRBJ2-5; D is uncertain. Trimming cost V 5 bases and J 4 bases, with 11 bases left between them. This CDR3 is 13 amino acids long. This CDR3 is CASSPPIPETQYF. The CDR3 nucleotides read TGTGCCAGCAGTCCCCCTATCCCAGAGACCCAGTACTTC.

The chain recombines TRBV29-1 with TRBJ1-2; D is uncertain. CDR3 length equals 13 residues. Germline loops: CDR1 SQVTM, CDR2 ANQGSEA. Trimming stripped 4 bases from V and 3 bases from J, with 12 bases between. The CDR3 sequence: CSVGEGGDYGYTF. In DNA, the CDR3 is TGCAGCGTTGGTGAGGGAGGAGACTATGGCTACACCTTC.

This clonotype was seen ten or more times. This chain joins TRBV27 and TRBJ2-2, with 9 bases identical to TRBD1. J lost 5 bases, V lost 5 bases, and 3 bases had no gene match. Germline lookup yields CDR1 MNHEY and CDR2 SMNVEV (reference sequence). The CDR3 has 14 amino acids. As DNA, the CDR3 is TGTGCCAGCAGTCGACAGGGGGGGACCGGGGAGCTGTTTTTT. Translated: CASSRQGGTGELFF.

The CDR3 DNA reads as TGCAGTGCTATGGGACTTCTAGATCAAGAGACCCAGTACTTC. Translated, it gives CSAMGLLDQETQYF. The rearrangement joins TRBV20-1 to TRBJ2-5, with D tentatively TRBD2 (6 bases). Germline CDR1 reads DFQATT; CDR2 reads SNEGSKA (reference sequence). The CDR3 has 14 residues. With 4 bases removed from V and 2 bases from J, the gap between germline ends came to 14 bases.

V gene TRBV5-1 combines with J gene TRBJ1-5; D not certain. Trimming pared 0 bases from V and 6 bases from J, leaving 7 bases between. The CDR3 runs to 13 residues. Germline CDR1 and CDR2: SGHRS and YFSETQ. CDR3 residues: CASSLAGSQPQHF. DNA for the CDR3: TGCGCCAGCAGCTTGGCGGGTAGTCAGCCCCAGCATTTT.

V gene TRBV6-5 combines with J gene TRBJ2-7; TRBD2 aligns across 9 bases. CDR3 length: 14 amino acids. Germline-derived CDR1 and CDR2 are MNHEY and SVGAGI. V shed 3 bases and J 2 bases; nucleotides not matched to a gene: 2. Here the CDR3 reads CASSYSSGAYEQYF. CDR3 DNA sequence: TGTGCCAGCAGTTATTCTAGCGGGGCCTACGAGCAGTACTTC.

The CDR3 region is CSARQGSSGNTIYF. The DNA of the CDR3 is TGCAGTGCTCGCCAGGGGAGCTCTGGAAACACCATATATTTT. The chain joins TRBV20-1 to TRBJ1-3, with a weak D call TRBD1 (6 bases). CDR1 is DFQATT and CDR2 is SNEGSKA in the germline V gene (reference sequence). V was shortened by 5 bases and J by 0 bases, with 11 bases between the two germline ends. This CDR3 is built from 14 residues.

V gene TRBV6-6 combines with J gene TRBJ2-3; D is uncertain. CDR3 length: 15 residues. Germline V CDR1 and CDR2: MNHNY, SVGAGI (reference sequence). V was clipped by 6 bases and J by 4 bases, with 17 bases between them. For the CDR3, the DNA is TGTGCCAGCAGGCCCGGATTAGCTTGGGCAGATACGCAGTATTTT. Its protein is CASRPGLAWADTQYF.

CDR3 protein: CASSLRENRYEQYF. CDR3 nucleotide sequence: TGTGCCAGCAGCTTACGGGAGAATCGCTACGAGCAGTACTTC. The gene calls are TRBV13 and TRBJ2-7; tentatively, D is TRBD2 (6 bases). The CDR3 loop spans 14 amino acids. Trimming stripped 2 bases from V and 3 bases from J, with 11 bases between. Germline values: CDR1 PRHDT, CDR2 FYEKMQ (reference sequence).

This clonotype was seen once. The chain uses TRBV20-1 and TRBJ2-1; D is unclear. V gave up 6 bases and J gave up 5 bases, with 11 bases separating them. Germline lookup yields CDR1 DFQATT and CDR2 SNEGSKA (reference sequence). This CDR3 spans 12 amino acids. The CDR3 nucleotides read TGCAGTGCGACAACTATAGACAATGAGCAGTTCTTC. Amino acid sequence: CSATTIDNEQFF.

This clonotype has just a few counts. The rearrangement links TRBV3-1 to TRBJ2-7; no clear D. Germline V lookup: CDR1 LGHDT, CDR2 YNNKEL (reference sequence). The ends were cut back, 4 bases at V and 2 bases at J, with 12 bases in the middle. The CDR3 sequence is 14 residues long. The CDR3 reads CASSPLRNTYEQYF. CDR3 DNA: TGTGCCAGCAGCCCTCTCAGAAACACCTACGAGCAGTACTTC.

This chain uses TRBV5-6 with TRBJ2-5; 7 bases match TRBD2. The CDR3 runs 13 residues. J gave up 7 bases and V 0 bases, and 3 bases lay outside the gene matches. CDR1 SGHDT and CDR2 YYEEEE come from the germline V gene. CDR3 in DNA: TGTGCCAGCAGCTTGGGCGGGGGTGGGACCCAGTACTTC. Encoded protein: CASSLGGGGTQYF. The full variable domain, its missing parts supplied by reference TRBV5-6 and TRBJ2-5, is DAGVTQSPTHLIKTRGQQVTLRCSPKSGHDTVSWYQQALGQGPQFIFQYYEEEERQRGNFPDRFSGHQFPNYSSELNVNALLLGDSALYLCASSLGGGGTQYFGPGTRLLVL.

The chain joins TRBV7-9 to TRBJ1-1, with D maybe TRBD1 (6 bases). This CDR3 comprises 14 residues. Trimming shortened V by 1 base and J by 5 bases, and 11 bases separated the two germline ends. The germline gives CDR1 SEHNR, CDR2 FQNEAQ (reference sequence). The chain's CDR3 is CASSLVQGRTEAFF. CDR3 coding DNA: TGTGCCAGCAGCTTAGTCCAGGGGAGGACTGAAGCTTTCTTT.

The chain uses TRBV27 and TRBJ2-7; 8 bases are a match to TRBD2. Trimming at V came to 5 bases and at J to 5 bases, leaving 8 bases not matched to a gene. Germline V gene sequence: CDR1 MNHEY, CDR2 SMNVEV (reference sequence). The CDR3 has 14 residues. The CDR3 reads CASSTSGWFDEQYF. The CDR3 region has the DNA TGTGCCAGCAGTACTAGCGGTTGGTTCGACGAGCAGTACTTC.

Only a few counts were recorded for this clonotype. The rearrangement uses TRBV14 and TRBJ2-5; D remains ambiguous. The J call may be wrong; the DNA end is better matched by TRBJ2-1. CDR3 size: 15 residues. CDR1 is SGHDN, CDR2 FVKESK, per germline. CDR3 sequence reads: CASSHRTWYDNEQFF. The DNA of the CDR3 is TGTGCCAGCAGCCACCGAACGTGGTACGACAATGAGCAGTTCTTC.

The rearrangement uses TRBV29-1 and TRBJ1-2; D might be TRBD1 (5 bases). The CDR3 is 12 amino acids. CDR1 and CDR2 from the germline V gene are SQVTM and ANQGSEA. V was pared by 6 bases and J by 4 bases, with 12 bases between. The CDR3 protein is CSVETDIYGYTF. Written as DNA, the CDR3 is TGCAGCGTAGAGACAGATATCTATGGCTACACCTTC.

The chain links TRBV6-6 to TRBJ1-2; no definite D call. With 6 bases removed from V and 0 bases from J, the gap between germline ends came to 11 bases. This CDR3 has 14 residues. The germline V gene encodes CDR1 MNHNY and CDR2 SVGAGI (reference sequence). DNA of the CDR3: TGTGCCAGCAGGACGCCAGTAGCTAACTATGGCTACACCTTC. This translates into CASRTPVANYGYTF.

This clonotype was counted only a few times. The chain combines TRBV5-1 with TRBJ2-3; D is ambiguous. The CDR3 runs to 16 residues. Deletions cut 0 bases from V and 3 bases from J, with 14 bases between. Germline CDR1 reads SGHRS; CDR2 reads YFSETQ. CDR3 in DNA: TGCGCCAGCAGCTTGGCCGCATTGAGTCGGACAGATACGCAGTATTTT. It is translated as CASSLAALSRTDTQYF.

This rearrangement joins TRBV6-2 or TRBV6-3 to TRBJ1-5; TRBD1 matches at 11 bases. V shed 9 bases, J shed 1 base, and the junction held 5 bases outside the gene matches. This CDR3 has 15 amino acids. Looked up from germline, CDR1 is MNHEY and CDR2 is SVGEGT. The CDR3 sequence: CASRTGGRSNQPQHF. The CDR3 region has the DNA TGTGCCAGTAGGACAGGGGGCCGGAGCAATCAGCCCCAGCATTTT.

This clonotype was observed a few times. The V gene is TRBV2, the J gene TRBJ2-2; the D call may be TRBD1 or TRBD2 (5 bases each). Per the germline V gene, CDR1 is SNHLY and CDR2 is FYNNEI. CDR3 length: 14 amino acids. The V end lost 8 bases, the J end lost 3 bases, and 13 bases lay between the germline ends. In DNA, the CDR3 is TGTGCCAGCCTGGCGTCGGGGCACACCGGGGAGCTGTTTTTT. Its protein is CASLASGHTGELFF.